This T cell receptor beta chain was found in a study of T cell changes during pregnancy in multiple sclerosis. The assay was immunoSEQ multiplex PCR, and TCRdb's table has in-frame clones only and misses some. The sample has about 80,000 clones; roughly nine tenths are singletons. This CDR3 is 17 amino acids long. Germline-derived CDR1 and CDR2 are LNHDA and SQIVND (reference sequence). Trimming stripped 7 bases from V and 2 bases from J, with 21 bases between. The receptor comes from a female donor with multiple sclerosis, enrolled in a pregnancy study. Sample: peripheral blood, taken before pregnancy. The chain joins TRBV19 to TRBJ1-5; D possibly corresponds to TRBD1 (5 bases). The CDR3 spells CASTRTRWEGGNQPQHF. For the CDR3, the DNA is TGTGCCAGTACCCGTACGAGGTGGGAAGGGGGCAATCAGCCCCAGCATTTT.